The clone carrying this T cell receptor beta chain occurred a few times. The antigen is unknown. This entry comes from a study of T-cell reconstitution after alpha-beta-depleted transplantation in children. Broader study findings: The origin of high day-60 TCRbeta diversity in some patients lay in surviving recipient T cells and thymic progenitors.

Library preparation (for TCRbeta) was performed with unique molecular identifiers. TCRdb recomputed calls from the PCR reads with MiXCR, one row per CDR3 protein. This table has 700,000 to 850,000 distinct CDR3 sequences, approximately 15% appearing once. The sample in question was PBMCs, mostly from graft donor cells, obtained 360 days after TCRalphabeta/CD19-depleted stem cell transplant. The receptor was isolated from a male patient between 10 and 17 years old who had a stem cell transplant for acute lymphoblastic leukemia, so the T cells may come from the graft donor.

CDR3 nucleotides: TGTGCCACCGACAGTGGGTATGGCTACACCTTC. Amino acids: CATDSGYGYTF. V and J are TRBV24-1 and TRBJ1-2, with D maybe TRBD1 (5 bases). CDR3 size: 11 residues. Germline CDR1 and CDR2: KGHDR and SFDVKD. Trimming removed 9 bases from V and 5 bases from J, with 9 bases in between.